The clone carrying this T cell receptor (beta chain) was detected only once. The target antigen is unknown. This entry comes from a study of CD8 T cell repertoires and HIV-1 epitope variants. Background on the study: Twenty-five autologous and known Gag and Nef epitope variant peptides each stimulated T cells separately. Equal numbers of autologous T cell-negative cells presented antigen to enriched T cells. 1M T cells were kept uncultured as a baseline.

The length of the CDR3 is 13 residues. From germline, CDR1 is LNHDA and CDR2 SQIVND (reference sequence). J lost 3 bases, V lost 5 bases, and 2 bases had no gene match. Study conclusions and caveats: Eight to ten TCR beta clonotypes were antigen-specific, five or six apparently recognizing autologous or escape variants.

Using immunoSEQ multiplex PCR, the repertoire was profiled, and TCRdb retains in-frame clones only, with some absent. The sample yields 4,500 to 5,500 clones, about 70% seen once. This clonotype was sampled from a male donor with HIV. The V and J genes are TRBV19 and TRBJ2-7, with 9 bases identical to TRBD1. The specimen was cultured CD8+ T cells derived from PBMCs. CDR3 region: CASSLDRGYEQYF. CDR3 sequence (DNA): TGTGCCAGTAGTCTGGACAGGGGCTACGAGCAGTACTTC.